The clone carrying this TCR beta chain appeared many times. This entry comes from a study of prognosis after radiotherapy for stage I lung cancer. About the study: Tumor type comprised squamous cell carcinoma in roughly 7 patients and adenocarcinoma in under 15. SBRT radiotherapy used 3 to 5 fractions and a biologically effective dose of at least 100 Gy. In a handful of patients, distant metastases developed after radiotherapy (median approximately 7 months), whereas more than 13 patients showed no significant progression.

Template was genomic DNA; TCR beta CDR3 amplified in two multiplex PCR rounds. Every TRBV and TRBJ gene had its own specific primer in first-round PCR. A single record per CDR3 protein comes from TCRdb applying MiXCR to the multiplex PCR reads. The sample lists around 51,000 distinct CDR3 sequences, approximately 35% seen once, with approximately 8.3% in the top ten. This CDR3 has 12 amino acids. CDR1 is MNHEY and CDR2 is SVGEGT in the germline V gene. V was pared by 6 bases and J by 9 bases, with 6 bases of the junction left unmatched. No patient had prior chemotherapy, radiotherapy or other malignancies, and all were node-negative on CT and PET/CT.

This clonotype originated in a donor over 45 with non-small cell lung cancer. Here the sequenced sample was PBMCs, taken before or after stereotactic body radiation therapy (not recorded which). V and J are TRBV6-2 or TRBV6-3 and TRBJ2-7; 9 nucleotides match TRBD2. CDR3: CASSEREAAQYF. CDR3 nucleotide sequence: TGTGCCAGCAGCGAGCGGGAGGCCGCGCAGTACTTC.